Detailed here is one T cell receptor (beta chain). The target antigen is unknown. Using immunoSEQ multiplex PCR, the repertoire was profiled, and TCRdb retains in-frame clones only, with some absent. This table has about 110,000 clones, roughly 90% appearing once. The sample is drawn from a study of T cell responses to AZD1222 COVID-19 vaccine. Trimming removed 1 base from V and 5 bases from J, with 3 bases in between. CDR1 is DFQATT and CDR2 is SNEGSKA in the germline V gene (reference sequence). CDR3 length equals 11 residues. Study observations and caveats: Regions left unmutated in variants are reportedly the target of nearly half of spike-specific TCRs. Among AZD1222 vaccinees, only 5 to 7 were seropositive at baseline. With two AZD1222 doses given, Spike-specific TCR breadth and depth both rose. White British ancestry dominated among donors, who included more females, and clonal diversity was possibly underestimated.

The sequenced sample was peripheral blood, obtained on day 0 of AZD1222 vaccination. V and J are TRBV20-1 and TRBJ2-1; D unclear. The source is an adult in good health. CDR3 loop: CSARADNEQFF. The CDR3 nucleotides are TGCAGTGCTAGAGCCGACAATGAGCAGTTCTTC.